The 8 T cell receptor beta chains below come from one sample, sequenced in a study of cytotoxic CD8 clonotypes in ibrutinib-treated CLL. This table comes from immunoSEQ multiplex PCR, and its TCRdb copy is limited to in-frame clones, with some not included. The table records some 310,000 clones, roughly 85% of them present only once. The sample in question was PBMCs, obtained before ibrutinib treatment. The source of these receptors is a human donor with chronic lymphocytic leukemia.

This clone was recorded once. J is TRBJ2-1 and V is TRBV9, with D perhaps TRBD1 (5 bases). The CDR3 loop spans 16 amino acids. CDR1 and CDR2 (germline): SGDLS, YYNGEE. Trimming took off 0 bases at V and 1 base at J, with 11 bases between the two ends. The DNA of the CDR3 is TGTGCCAGCAGCGTAGCAGGGTGGACGTCCTACAATGAGCAGTTCTTC. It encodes CASSVAGWTSYNEQFF.

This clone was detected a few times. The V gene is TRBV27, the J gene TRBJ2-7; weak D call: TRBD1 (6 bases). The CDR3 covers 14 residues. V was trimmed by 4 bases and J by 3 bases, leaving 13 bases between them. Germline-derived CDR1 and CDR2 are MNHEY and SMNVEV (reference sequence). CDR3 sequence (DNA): TGTGCCAGCAGTTCCACAGGGACGGGCTACGAGCAGTACTTC. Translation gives CASSSTGTGYEQYF.

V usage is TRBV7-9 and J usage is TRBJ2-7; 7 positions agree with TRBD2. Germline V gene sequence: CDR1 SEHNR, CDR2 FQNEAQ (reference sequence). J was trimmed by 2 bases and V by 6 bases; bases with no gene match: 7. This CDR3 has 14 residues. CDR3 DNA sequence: TGTGCCAGCAGGGGAGGGCCGGGGGCCTACGAGCAGTACTTC. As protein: CASRGGPGAYEQYF.

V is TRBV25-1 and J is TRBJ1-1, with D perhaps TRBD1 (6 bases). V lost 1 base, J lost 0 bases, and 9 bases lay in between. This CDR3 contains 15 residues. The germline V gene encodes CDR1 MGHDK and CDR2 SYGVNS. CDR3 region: CASSEWGAMNTEAFF. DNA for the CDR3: TGTGCCAGCAGTGAATGGGGGGCAATGAACACTGAAGCTTTCTTT.

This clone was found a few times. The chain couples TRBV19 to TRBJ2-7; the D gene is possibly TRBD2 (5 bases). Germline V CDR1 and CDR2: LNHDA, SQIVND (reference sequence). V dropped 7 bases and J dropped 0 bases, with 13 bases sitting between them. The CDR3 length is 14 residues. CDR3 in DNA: TGTGCCAGTATGGGGAGTCTGAACTCCTACGAGCAGTACTTC. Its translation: CASMGSLNSYEQYF.

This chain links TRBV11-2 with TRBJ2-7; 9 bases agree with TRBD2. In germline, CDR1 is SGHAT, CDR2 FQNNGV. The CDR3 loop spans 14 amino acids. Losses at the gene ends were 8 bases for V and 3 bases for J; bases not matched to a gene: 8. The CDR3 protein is CASLKTSGNYEQYF. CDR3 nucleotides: TGTGCCAGCCTCAAGACTAGCGGAAACTACGAGCAGTACTTC.

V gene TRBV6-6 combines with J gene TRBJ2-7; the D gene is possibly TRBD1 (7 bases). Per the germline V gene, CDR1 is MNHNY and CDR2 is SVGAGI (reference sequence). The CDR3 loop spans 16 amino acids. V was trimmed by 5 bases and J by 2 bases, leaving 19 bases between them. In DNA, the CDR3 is TGTGCCAGCAGTAAACAAAACAGGGGAGGAACCTACGAGCAGTACTTC. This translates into CASSKQNRGGTYEQYF.

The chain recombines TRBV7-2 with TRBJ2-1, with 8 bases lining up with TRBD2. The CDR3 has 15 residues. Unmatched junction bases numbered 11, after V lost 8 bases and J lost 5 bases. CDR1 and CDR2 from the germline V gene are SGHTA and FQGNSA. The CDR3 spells CASSVWAGGNNEQFF. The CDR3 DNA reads TGTGCCAGCTCGGTTTGGGCGGGAGGTAACAATGAGCAGTTCTTC.